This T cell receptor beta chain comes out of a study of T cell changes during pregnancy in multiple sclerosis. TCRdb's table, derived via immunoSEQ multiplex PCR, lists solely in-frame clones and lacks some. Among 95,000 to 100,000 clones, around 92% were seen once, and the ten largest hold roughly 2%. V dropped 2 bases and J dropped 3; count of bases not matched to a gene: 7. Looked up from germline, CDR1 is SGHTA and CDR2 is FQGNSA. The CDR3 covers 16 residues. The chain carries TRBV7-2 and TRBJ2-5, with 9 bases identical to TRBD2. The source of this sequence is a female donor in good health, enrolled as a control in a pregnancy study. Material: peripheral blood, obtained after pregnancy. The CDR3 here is CASSLSLLAGKETQYF. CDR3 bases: TGTGCCAGCAGCTTAAGTTTACTAGCGGGTAAAGAGACCCAGTACTTC.